This is a list of T cell receptor beta chains from one sample in a study of OX40 agonist ivuxolimab in advanced cancers. The data were produced by immunoSEQ multiplex PCR, yet TCRdb's version contains in-frame clones alone and is incomplete. The sample contains about 45,000 clones, 89% of which appear only once. Sequenced here: CD4+ or CD8+ T cells sorted from blood, sampled in a trial of the OX40 agonist ivuxolimab. Receptors originate from an adult with an advanced solid tumor such as melanoma, head and neck, liver or kidney cancer. Each CDR3 is given with its conserved first and last residue. D genes are given only for firm matches. Not all rows give a size; the values are once, few, many and, for expanded clones, a class.

clone_size | j_call | v_call | d_call | cdr3_nt | cdr3_aa
. | TRBJ1-5 | TRBV6-1 | . | TGTGCCAGCAGTGAAGGGCGGGGCGGTCGGGTTCCCCAGCATTTT | CASSEGRGGRVPQHF
once | TRBJ1-5 | TRBV2 | TRBD1 | TGTGCCAGCAGTGGGTTCCGGGACAGGGAGGCAGATTATAGCAATCAGCCCCAGCATTTT | CASSGFRDREADYSNQPQHF
. | TRBJ2-7 | TRBV6-1 | . | TGTGCCAGCAGTGCTCGGGGGCCGGGGGAGCAGTACTTC | CASSARGPGEQYF
. | TRBJ2-1 | TRBV7-9 | . | TGTGCCAGCAGCGCAGTAACAGACCCCATTGAAGAGCAGTTCTTC | CASSAVTDPIEEQFF
few | TRBJ1-1 | TRBV4-3 | . | TGCGCCAGCAGCCAGGGATACACTGAAGCTTTCTTT | CASSQGYTEAFF
. | TRBJ2-1 | TRBV6-4 | . | TGTGCCAGCAGCCCCCGGGCCTACAATGAGCAGTTCTTC | CASSPRAYNEQFF
. | TRBJ2-7 | TRBV5-6 | . | TGTGCCAGCAGCTTTATGACAGGGAGGTACTACGAGCAGTACTTC | CASSFMTGRYYEQYF
. | TRBJ2-3 | TRBV7-9 | TRBD2 | TGTGCCAGCAGCGCCGGGACTATAACGCAGTATTTT | CASSAGTITQYF
. | TRBJ2-7 | TRBV7-9 | TRBD1 | TGTGCCAGCAGCTTCCGGGACAGGGGGACGTACGAGCAGTACTTC | CASSFRDRGTYEQYF
. | TRBJ1-2 | TRBV4-1 | . | TGCGCCAGCGGTAGCGAGGTCTATGGCTACACCTTC | CASGSEVYGYTF
. | TRBJ1-4 | TRBV19 | . | TGTGCCACAGGACATTTTTCAACTAATGAAAAACTGTTTTTT | CATGHFSTNEKLFF
. | TRBJ2-1 | TRBV9 | . | TGTGCCAGCAGCGTCCAAAACAATGAGCAGTTCTTC | CASSVQNNEQFF
. | TRBJ1-2 | TRBV2 | . | TGTGCCAGCAAGGGCAGTAACTATGGCTACACCTTC | CASKGSNYGYTF
. | TRBJ1-1 | TRBV7-9 | . | TGTGCCAGCAGCTCTACCGCTGAAGCTTTCTTT | CASSSTAEAFF
. | TRBJ1-1 | TRBV9 | . | TGTGCCAGCAGCGAGCAGGGCGGGGCTGAAGCTTTCTTT | CASSEQGGAEAFF
. | TRBJ2-1 | TRBV7-2 | TRBD2 | TGTGCCAGCAGCCCCTGGACTAGAAACAATGAGCAGTTCTTC | CASSPWTRNNEQFF
once | TRBJ2-1 | TRBV5-1 | . | TGCGCCAGCAGCTCCCGACAGGCCAACCTATTTCAGCGGGATTCCTACAATGAGCAGTTCTTC | CASSSRQANLFQRDSYNEQFF
. | TRBJ1-1 | TRBV5-1 | . | TGCGCCAGCAGCTTCGGGGGGGACACTGAAGCTTTCTTT | CASSFGGDTEAFF
. | TRBJ1-3 | TRBV2 | . | TGTGCCAGCAGTGTGGCAGGGCCTGGAAACACCATATATTTT | CASSVAGPGNTIYF
once | TRBJ1-4 | TRBV6-5 | . | TGTGCCAGCAGTTACGGGGGAGTTAATGAAAAACTGTTTTTT | CASSYGGVNEKLFF
once | TRBJ2-1 | TRBV2 | . | TGTGCCAGCACCCTAGGGGCCCCACTAGTATGGTCCTACAATGAGCAGTTCTTC | CASTLGAPLVWSYNEQFF
. | TRBJ2-7 | TRBV5-6 | . | TGTGCCAGCAGCTTGGTGCAGGCCCCCTACGAGCAGTACTTC | CASSLVQAPYEQYF
. | TRBJ2-3 | TRBV7-9 | . | TGTGCCAGCAGTCCACCGCCGGGAGATACGCAGTATTTT | CASSPPPGDTQYF
. | TRBJ1-4 | TRBV4-2 | . | TGTGCCAGCAGCCAACCGGGCTCTAATGAAAAACTGTTTTTT | CASSQPGSNEKLFF